Below are 23 T cell receptor beta chains sequenced from a single sample in a study of shared clonotypes between healthy human individuals. Measured with immunoSEQ multiplex PCR; TCRdb has only the in-frame clones, and not every one. Among under 750,000 clones listed, about two thirds were seen once. Sequencing was performed on memory CD4+ T cells sorted from blood. Subset: CD45RA-negative fraction. The source is a woman in her 30s in good health.

The J gene is TRBJ2-7, the V gene TRBV27, with 11 positions matching TRBD1. The CDR3 has 14 amino acids. Trimming at V came to 5 bases and at J to 7 bases, leaving 7 bases not matched to a gene. Germline V CDR1 and CDR2: MNHEY, SMNVEV (reference sequence). The CDR3 reads CASSLGQGAVEQYF. The DNA for the CDR3 is TGTGCCAGCAGTCTCGGACAGGGGGCGGTTGAGCAGTACTTC.

Of note for this clone: This same CDR3 is encoded by further DNA sequences in the sample. The CDR3 bases are TGCGCCAGCAGCGGCGGGACGGGAGAGACCCAGTACTTC. Translating it yields CASSGGTGETQYF. The rearrangement uses TRBV5-1 and TRBJ2-5; tentative D call: TRBD2 (6 bases). Germline CDR1 SGHRS, CDR2 YFSETQ. V lost 4 bases to trimming and J lost 4 bases, with 11 bases between them. The CDR3 length is 13 residues.

The rearrangement uses TRBV2 and TRBJ1-4; D remains unclear. The CDR3 is made up of 12 amino acids. The germline V gene encodes CDR1 SNHLY and CDR2 FYNNEI. Trimming pared 0 bases from V and 14 bases from J, leaving 10 bases between. CDR3 sequence: CASSEAGRGLFF. CDR3 sequence (DNA): TGTGCCAGCAGTGAAGCTGGAAGAGGGCTGTTTTTT.

The chain is built from TRBV19 and TRBJ1-1; 12 positions match TRBD1. CDR3 length: 14 amino acids. The germline V gene has CDR1 LNHDA and CDR2 SQIVND (reference sequence). Trimming at V came to 4 bases and at J to 5 bases, leaving 2 bases not matched to a gene. The CDR3 bases are TGTGCCAGTAGTAGGGACAGGGGGCAAACTGAAGCTTTCTTT. It specifies CASSRDRGQTEAFF.

This chain connects TRBV28 to TRBJ2-1; D is unclear. Per germline, CDR1 MDHEN and CDR2 SYDVKM. The CDR3 has 14 amino acids. V lost 3 bases, J lost 4 bases, and 10 bases lay in between. The chain's CDR3 is CASSLVGPYNEQFF. The CDR3 nucleotides are TGTGCCAGCAGTTTGGTAGGCCCTTACAATGAGCAGTTCTTC.

The J gene is TRBJ2-2, the V gene TRBV7-2, with 10 bases fitting TRBD2. This CDR3 comprises 15 residues. Germline-derived CDR1 and CDR2 are SGHTA and FQGNSA. The junction had 1 base not matched to a gene; V was cut back by 4 bases and J by 2 bases. The CDR3, as DNA: TGTGCCAGCAGCTGGACTAGCGGAAACACCGGGGAGCTGTTTTTT. Translated: CASSWTSGNTGELFF.

V usage is TRBV5-1 and J usage is TRBJ2-7, with D perhaps TRBD1 or TRBD2 (5 bases each). Germline V lookup: CDR1 SGHRS, CDR2 YFSETQ. V shed 0 bases and J shed 4 bases, with 17 bases lying between them. This CDR3 has 16 residues. In DNA form, the CDR3 reads TGCGCCAGCAGCTTGGATCCTCGGGGTCAGGGATACGAGCAGTACTTC. Its protein product is CASSLDPRGQGYEQYF.

This clone has more than one count but fewer than ten. The chain carries TRBV11-3 and TRBJ1-1; D is ambiguous. The CDR3 length is 15 residues. The V end was cut by 1 base, the J end by 1 base, with 10 bases between. Germline V gene data show CDR1 as SGHNT and CDR2 as YENEEA. CDR3 amino acids: CASSLVWKANTEAFF. CDR3 DNA: TGTGCCAGCAGCTTAGTTTGGAAAGCGAACACTGAAGCTTTCTTT.

The table lists this clone with a few counts. The chain uses TRBV28 and TRBJ2-7, with 9 bases matching TRBD1. Germline assignment: CDR1 MDHEN and CDR2 SYDVKM. With V trimmed by 5 bases and J by 3 bases, 11 bases remained unmatched. The CDR3 is 16 amino acids. The CDR3: CASSARIRTGDYEQYF. The CDR3 nucleotides are TGTGCCAGCAGTGCCCGTATCCGGACAGGGGACTACGAGCAGTACTTC.

This rearrangement joins TRBV7-2 to TRBJ2-7; 10 bases align to TRBD2. After removal of 4 bases from V and 4 bases from J, the junction contained 10 bases not matched to a gene. The CDR3 spans 16 residues. Germline V gene lookup returns CDR1 SGHTA and CDR2 FQGNSA. The CDR3: CASSSLASGRLYEQYF. CDR3 sequence (DNA): TGTGCCAGCAGCTCGCTGGCTAGCGGGAGATTGTACGAGCAGTACTTC. Full variable domain (missing parts from reference TRBV7-2 and TRBJ2-7): GAGVSQSPSNKVTEKGKDVELRCDPISGHTALYWYRQSLGQGLEFLIYFQGNSAPDKSGLPSDRFSAERTGGSVSTLTIQRTQQEDSAVYLCASSSLASGRLYEQYFGPGTRLTVT.

This chain links TRBV6-5 with TRBJ2-3, with D perhaps matching TRBD1 or TRBD2 (5 bases each). The CDR3 consists of 14 residues. Looked up from germline, CDR1 is MNHEY and CDR2 is SVGAGI. The germline V and J ends were trimmed by 5 bases and 4 bases, with 13 bases remaining between them. The CDR3 nucleotides read TGTGCCAGCAGTACTGGGGACGCCTCAGATACGCAGTATTTT. Its translation: CASSTGDASDTQYF.

The chain is built from TRBV4-2 and TRBJ2-4, with 8 bases that match TRBD2. The CDR3 is 14 amino acids. Germline-derived CDR1 and CDR2 are LGHNA and YNFKEQ. Unmatched junction bases numbered 2, after V lost 2 bases and J lost 5 bases. CDR3 sequence: CASSQRGGENIQYF. CDR3 bases: TGTGCCAGCAGCCAACGGGGGGGCGAAAACATTCAGTACTTC.

The chain recombines TRBV11-1 with TRBJ2-5, with a weak D call TRBD1 (5 bases). Germline assignment: CDR1 SGHAT and CDR2 FQDESV (reference sequence). The CDR3 contains 16 residues. Trimming cost V 2 bases and J 1 base, with 14 bases left between them. The CDR3 is CASSLPAGSRQETQYF. The CDR3 DNA follows: TGTGCCAGCAGCTTACCGGCAGGGTCGCGCCAAGAGACCCAGTACTTC.

V usage is TRBV19 and J usage is TRBJ2-7; 9 positions match TRBD1. This CDR3 region has 15 residues. Germline V lookup: CDR1 LNHDA, CDR2 SQIVND (reference sequence). Trimming removed 6 bases from V and 1 base from J; junction bases left unmatched: 7. The DNA for the CDR3 is TGTGCCAGTAGGAACTCCGGGACAGGGTCCTACGAGCAGTACTTC. The encoded protein is CASRNSGTGSYEQYF.

The gene calls are TRBV11-3 and TRBJ2-2, with D possibly TRBD1 on 6 matching bases. Germline-derived CDR1 and CDR2 are SGHNT and YENEEA. This CDR3 comprises 15 residues. With 0 bases removed from V and 2 bases from J, the gap between germline ends came to 7 bases. Written as DNA, the CDR3 is TGTGCCAGCAGCTTAGACGGGACAAACACCGGGGAGCTGTTTTTT. It specifies CASSLDGTNTGELFF.

This clone was detected ten times or more. The chain uses TRBV19 and TRBJ1-4; D is ambiguous. CDR1 and CDR2 from the germline V gene are LNHDA and SQIVND (reference sequence). The ends were cut back, 6 bases at V and 0 bases at J, with 8 bases in the middle. This CDR3 has 14 residues. The CDR3 loop reads CASRPSATNEKLFF. The DNA of the CDR3 is TGTGCCAGTAGACCATCTGCAACTAATGAAAAACTGTTTTTT.

CDR3 nucleotides: TGTGCCAGCAGTGAACCACGAGCCGGGAGGGCGGGCAATGAGCAGTTCTTC. This encodes CASSEPRAGRAGNEQFF. This rearrangement joins TRBV6-1 to TRBJ2-1; TRBD2 agrees at 8 bases. The germline CDR1 and CDR2 sequences are MNHNS and SASEGT. CDR3 length: 17 amino acids. Germline trimming cut 2 bases from V and 6 bases from J; bases unmatched to any gene: 12.

The rearrangement uses TRBV9 and TRBJ2-1; no clear D gene. V lost 4 bases, J lost 7 bases, and 15 bases lay in between. The length of the CDR3 is 14 residues. The germline V gene has CDR1 SGDLS and CDR2 YYNGEE. CDR3 sequence reads: CASSPANLMNEQFF. The CDR3, as DNA: TGTGCCAGCAGCCCTGCAAACCTCATGAATGAGCAGTTCTTC.

This clone was seen repeatedly, ten times or more. V usage is TRBV30 and J usage is TRBJ2-2, with a tentative D call TRBD1 (5 bases). Germline V gene lookup returns CDR1 GTSNPN and CDR2 SVGIG (reference sequence). The V end lost 0 bases, the J end lost 3 bases, and 11 bases lay between the germline ends. CDR3 length: 15 amino acids. The CDR3 reads CAWSVGVRDTGELFF. The CDR3 bases are TGTGCCTGGAGTGTAGGGGTTAGGGACACCGGGGAGCTGTTTTTT.

This clone showed up just a few times. V usage is TRBV6-1 and J usage is TRBJ2-1; TRBD1 matches at 9 bases. The CDR3 is made up of 14 amino acids. Per germline, CDR1 MNHNS and CDR2 SASEGT. V gave up 7 bases and J gave up 7 bases; unmatched junction bases: 8. CDR3 sequence (DNA): TGTGCCAGCACCGCACAGGGGGCTTGGAATGAGCAGTTCTTC. As protein: CASTAQGAWNEQFF.

The chain is built from TRBV2 and TRBJ2-7; D gene unclear. Germline V gives CDR1 SNHLY, CDR2 FYNNEI. The CDR3 has 12 residues. The ends were cut back, 2 bases at V and 6 bases at J, with 8 bases in the middle. This chain's CDR3 is CASSENSREQYF. The CDR3 DNA follows: TGTGCCAGCAGTGAAAACTCCCGCGAGCAGTACTTC.

The gene calls are TRBV4-2 and TRBJ2-5; TRBD1 or TRBD2 may be the D gene (5 bases each). The germline CDR1 and CDR2 sequences are LGHNA and YNFKEQ. Between the trimmed V and J ends, which lost 0 bases and 3 bases, there was a span of 14 bases. The CDR3 is made up of 16 amino acids. CDR3 sequence reads: CASSQDGAASKETQYF. CDR3 nucleotide sequence: TGTGCCAGCAGCCAAGATGGGGCGGCTAGCAAAGAGACCCAGTACTTC.

The genes are TRBV19 and TRBJ1-2; 10 bases agree with TRBD1. With V trimmed by 7 bases and J by 7 bases, 6 bases remained unmatched. Germline CDR1 LNHDA, CDR2 SQIVND (reference sequence). The CDR3 contains 13 residues. The CDR3 is CASTGTGVPGYTF. CDR3 sequence (DNA): TGTGCCAGTACCGGGACAGGGGTTCCTGGCTACACCTTC. The full variable domain, completed using reference TRBV19 and TRBJ1-2, is DGGITQSPKYLFRKEGQNVTLSCEQNLNHDAMYWYRQDPGQGLRLIYYSQIVNDFQKGDIAEGYSVSREKKESFPLTVTSAQKNPTAFYLCASTGTGVPGYTFGSGTRLTVV.